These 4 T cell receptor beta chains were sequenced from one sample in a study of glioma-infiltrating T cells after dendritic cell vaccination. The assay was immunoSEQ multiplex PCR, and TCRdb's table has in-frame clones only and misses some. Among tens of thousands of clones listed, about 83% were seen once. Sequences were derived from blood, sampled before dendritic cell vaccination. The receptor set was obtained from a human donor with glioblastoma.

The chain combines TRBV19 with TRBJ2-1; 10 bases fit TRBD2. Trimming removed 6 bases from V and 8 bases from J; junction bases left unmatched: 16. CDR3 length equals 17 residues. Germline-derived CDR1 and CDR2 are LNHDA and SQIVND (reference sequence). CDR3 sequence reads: CASRRSWRTSGADEQFF. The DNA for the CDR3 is TGTGCCAGTAGGAGATCATGGAGGACTAGCGGTGCAGATGAGCAGTTCTTC.

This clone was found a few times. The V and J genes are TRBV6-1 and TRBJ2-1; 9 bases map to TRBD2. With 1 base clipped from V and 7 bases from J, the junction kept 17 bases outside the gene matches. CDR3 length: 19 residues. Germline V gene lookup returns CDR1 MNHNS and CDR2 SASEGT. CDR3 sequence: CASSEGLGGRLAARNEQFF. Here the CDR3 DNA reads TGTGCCAGCAGTGAAGGGCTGGGCGGTAGACTAGCGGCTAGGAATGAGCAGTTCTTC.

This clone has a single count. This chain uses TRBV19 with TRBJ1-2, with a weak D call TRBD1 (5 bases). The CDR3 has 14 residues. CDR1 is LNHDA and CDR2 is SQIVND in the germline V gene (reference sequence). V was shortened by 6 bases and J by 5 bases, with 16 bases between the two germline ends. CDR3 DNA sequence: TGTGCCAGTAGCGACTGGGGGACTACTTATGGCTACACCTTC. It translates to CASSDWGTTYGYTF.

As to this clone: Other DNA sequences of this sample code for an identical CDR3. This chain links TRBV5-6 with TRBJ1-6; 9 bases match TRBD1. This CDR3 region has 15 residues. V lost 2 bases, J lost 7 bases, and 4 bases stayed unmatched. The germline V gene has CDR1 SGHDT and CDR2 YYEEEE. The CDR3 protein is CASSLEDRGNSPLHF. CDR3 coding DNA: TGTGCCAGCAGCTTAGAGGACAGGGGCAATTCACCCCTCCACTTT.